This T cell receptor (beta chain) was identified during a study of cytomegalovirus exposure and HLA in healthy donors. The PCR employed 60 Vbeta primers together with 13 Jbeta primers. The data were produced by immunoSEQ multiplex PCR, yet TCRdb's version contains in-frame clones alone and is incomplete. The repertoire holds 150,000 to 200,000 clones, 70% to 75% seen once, with roughly 4.5% in the top ten. Study-level findings and limits: In presence/absence analyses, roughly uniform sequencing depth across donors was assumed. By HLA locus, TCR association rates varied in a later analysis, with DRB1 showing the most and HLA-C the fewest. Overall, about 160 TCR beta chains were annotated as cytomegalovirus-associated. A later analysis associated 15,000 or so TCR beta sequences with HLA alleles at a 0.05 false discovery rate.

The CDR3 has 14 residues. Looked up from germline, CDR1 is MGHRA and CDR2 is YSYEKL. The ends lost 0 bases at V and 5 bases at J; junction bases unmatched: 3. Points on this clone: Its specificity is unknown.

The source is a young man in good health and CMV-seropositive. This sequence joins TRBV4-1 and TRBJ1-1, with 7 bases that match TRBD1. Input material: PBMCs. The CDR3 nucleotides read TGCGCCAGCAGCCAAGATAGGGACAGAACTGAAGCTTTCTTT. This gives the protein CASSQDRDRTEAFF.